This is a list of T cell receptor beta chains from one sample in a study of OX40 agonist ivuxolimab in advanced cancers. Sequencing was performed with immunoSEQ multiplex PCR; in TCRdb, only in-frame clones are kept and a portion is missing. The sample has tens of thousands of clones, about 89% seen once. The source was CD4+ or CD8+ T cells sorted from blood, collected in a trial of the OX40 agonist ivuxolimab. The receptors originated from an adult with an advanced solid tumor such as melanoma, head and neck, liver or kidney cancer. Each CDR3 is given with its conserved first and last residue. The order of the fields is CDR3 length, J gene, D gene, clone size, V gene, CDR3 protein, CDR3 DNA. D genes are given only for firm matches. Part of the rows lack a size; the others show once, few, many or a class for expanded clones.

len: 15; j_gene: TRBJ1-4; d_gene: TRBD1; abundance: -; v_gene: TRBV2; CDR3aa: CASREKQGGGEKLFF; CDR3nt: TGTGCCAGCAGAGAAAAACAGGGGGGAGGTGAAAAACTGTTTTTT
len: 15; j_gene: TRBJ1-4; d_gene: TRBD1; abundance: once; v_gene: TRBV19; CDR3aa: CASKGTARANEKLFF; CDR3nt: TGTGCCAGTAAAGGGACAGCCAGAGCTAATGAAAAACTGTTTTTT
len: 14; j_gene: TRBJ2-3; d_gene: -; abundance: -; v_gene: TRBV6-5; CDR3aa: CASSYGQGTDTQYF; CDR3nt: TGTGCCAGCAGTTACGGGCAGGGCACAGATACGCAGTATTTT
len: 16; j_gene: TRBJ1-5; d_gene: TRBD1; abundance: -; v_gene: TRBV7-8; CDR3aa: CASSDDRGNSNQPQHF; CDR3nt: TGTGCCAGCAGCGACGACAGGGGAAATAGCAATCAGCCCCAGCATTTT
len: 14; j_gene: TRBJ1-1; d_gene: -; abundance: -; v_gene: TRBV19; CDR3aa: CASSIRGIYTEAFF; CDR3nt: TGTGCCAGTAGTATAAGAGGCATATACACTGAAGCTTTCTTT
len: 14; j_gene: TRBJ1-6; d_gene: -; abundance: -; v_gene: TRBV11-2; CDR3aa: CASSLNPLGSPLHF; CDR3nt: TGTGCCAGCAGCTTAAATCCCTTGGGGTCACCCCTCCACTTT
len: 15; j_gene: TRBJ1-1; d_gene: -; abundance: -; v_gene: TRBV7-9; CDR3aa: CASSSFQGMNTEAFF; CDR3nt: TGTGCCAGCAGCTCATTTCAGGGCATGAACACTGAAGCTTTCTTT
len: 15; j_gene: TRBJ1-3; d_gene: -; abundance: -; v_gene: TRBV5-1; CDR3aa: CASSLATSSGNTIYF; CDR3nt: TGCGCCAGCAGCTTGGCTACTAGCTCTGGAAACACCATATATTTT
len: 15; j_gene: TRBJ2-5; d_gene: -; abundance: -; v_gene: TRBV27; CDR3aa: CASSLVGTRGETQYF; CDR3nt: TGTGCCAGCAGTTTAGTGGGGACCCGAGGGGAGACCCAGTACTTC
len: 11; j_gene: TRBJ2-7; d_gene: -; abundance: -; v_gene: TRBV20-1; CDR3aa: CSANRDSSTHF; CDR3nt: TGCAGTGCTAATCGGGACTCCTCGACGCACTTC
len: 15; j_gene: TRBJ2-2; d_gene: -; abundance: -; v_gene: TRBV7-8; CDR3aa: CASSLDQHKAGELFF; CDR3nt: TGTGCCAGCAGCTTAGATCAGCATAAGGCCGGGGAGCTGTTTTTT
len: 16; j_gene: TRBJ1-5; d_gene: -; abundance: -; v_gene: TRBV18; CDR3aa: CASSPDRTATGQPQHF; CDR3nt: TGTGCCAGCTCACCTGACCGGACGGCGACGGGTCAGCCCCAGCATTTT
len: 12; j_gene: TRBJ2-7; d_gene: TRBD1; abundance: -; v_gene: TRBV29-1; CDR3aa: CSVTLGGNEQYF; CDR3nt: TGCAGCGTTACACTAGGGGGCAACGAGCAGTACTTC
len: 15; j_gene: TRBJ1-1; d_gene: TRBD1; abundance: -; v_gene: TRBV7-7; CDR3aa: CASSPVTGENTEAFF; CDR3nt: TGTGCTAGCAGCCCCGTGACAGGGGAGAACACTGAAGCTTTCTTT
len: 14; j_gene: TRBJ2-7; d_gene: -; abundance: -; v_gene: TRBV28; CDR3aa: CASSLLIQSHEQYF; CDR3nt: TGTGCCAGCAGTTTACTAATACAGAGCCACGAGCAGTACTTC
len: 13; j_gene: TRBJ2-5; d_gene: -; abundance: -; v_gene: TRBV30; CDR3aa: CASVGGFLETQYF; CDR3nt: TGTGCCTCGGTCGGCGGGTTTCTGGAGACCCAGTACTTC
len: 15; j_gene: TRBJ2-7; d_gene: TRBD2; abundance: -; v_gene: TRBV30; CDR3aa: CAWRRVSGRSYEQYF; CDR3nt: TGTGCCTGGAGGCGGGTGAGCGGGAGGTCCTACGAGCAGTACTTC
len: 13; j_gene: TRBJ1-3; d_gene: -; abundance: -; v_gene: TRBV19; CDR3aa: CASTEGYGNTIYF; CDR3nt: TGTGCCAGTACCGAGGGGTATGGAAACACCATATATTTT
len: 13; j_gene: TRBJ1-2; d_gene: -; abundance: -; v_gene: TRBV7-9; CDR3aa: CASSLSGRYGYTF; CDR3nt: TGTGCCAGCAGCTTGTCGGGCCGCTATGGCTACACCTTC
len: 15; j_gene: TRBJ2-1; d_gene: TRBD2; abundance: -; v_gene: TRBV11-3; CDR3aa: CASSRLAGRGNEQFF; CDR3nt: TGTGCCAGCAGCCGACTAGCGGGACGGGGCAATGAGCAGTTCTTC
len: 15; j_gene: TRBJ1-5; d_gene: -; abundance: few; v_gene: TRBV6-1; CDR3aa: CASSEGGPGNQPQHF; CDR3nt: TGTGCCAGCAGTGAAGGGGGGCCGGGCAATCAGCCCCAGCATTTT
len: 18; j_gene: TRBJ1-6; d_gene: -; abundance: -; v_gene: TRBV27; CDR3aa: CASSLFPWTPSNGSPLHF; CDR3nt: TGTGCCAGCAGTTTATTCCCTTGGACACCCTCAAATGGGTCACCCCTCCACTTT
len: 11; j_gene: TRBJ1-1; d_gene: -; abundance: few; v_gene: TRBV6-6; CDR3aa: CASSFDTEAFF; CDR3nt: TGTGCCAGCAGTTTTGACACTGAAGCTTTCTTT
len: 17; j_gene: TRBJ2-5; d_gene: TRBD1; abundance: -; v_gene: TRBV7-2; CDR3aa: CASSHRDRGLAKETQYF; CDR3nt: TGTGCCAGCAGCCACCGGGACAGGGGGCTCGCTAAAGAGACCCAGTACTTC
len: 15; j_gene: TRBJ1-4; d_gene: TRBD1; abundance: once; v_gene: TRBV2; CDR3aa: CASRGVQGASEKLFF; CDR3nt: TGTGCCAGCAGGGGGGTACAGGGGGCGAGTGAAAAACTGTTTTTT
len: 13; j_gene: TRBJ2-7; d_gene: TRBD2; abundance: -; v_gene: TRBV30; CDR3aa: CAWSLADLGEQYF; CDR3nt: TGTGCCTGGAGCCTAGCGGACCTTGGTGAGCAGTACTTC
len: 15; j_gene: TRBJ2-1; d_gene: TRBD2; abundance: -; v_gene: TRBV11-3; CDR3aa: CASSPGLGTGHEQFF; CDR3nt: TGTGCCAGCAGCCCAGGACTAGGAACGGGCCATGAGCAGTTCTTC
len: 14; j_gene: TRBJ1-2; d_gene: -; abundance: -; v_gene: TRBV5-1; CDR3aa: CASSLESAPYGYTF; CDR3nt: TGCGCCAGCAGCTTGGAAAGCGCTCCCTATGGCTACACCTTC
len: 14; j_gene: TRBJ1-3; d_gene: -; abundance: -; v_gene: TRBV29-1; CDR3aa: CSVELRGAGNTIYF; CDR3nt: TGCAGCGTTGAGCTGCGGGGGGCTGGAAACACCATATATTTT
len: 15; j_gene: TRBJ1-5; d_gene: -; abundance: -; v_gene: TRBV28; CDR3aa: CASSHHRSGNQPQHF; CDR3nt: TGTGCCAGCAGTCACCACAGGTCTGGCAATCAGCCCCAGCATTTT
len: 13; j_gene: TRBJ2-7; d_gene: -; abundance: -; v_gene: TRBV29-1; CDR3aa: CSVEDRVSYEQYF; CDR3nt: TGCAGCGTTGAAGACAGGGTGTCCTACGAGCAGTACTTC
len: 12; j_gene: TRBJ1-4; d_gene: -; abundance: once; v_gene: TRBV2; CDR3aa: CAGTVLNEKLFF; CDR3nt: TGTGCCGGTACGGTACTGAATGAAAAACTGTTTTTT
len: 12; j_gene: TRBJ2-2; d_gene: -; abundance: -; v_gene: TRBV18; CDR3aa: CASSPNIGELFF; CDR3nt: TGTGCCAGCTCACCGAATATAGGGGAGCTGTTTTTT
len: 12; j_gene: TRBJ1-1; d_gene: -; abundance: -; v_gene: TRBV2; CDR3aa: CASNILNTEAFF; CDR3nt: TGTGCCAGCAACATCTTGAACACTGAAGCTTTCTTT
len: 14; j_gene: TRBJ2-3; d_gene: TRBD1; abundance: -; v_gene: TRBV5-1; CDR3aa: CASSQQGVEDTQYF; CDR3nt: TGCGCCAGCAGCCAACAGGGGGTTGAAGATACGCAGTATTTT
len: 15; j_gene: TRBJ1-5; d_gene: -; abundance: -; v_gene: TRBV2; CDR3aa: CASSEGSGQGQPQHF; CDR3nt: TGTGCCAGCAGTGAAGGTTCAGGGCAGGGTCAGCCCCAGCATTTT
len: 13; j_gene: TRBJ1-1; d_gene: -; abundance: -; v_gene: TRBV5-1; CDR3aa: CASSLVMNTEAFF; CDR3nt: TGCGCCAGCAGCTTGGTCATGAACACTGAAGCTTTCTTT
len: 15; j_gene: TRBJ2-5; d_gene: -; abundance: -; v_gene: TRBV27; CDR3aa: CASSLSNGRGETQYF; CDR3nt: TGTGCCAGCAGTTTATCGAACGGTCGGGGAGAGACCCAGTACTTC
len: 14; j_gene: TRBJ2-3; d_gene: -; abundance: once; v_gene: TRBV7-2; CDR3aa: CASSLSNLADTQYF; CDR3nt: TGTGCCAGCAGCTTATCTAATTTGGCAGATACGCAGTATTTT
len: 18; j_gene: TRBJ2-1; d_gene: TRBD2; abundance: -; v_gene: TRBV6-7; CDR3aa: CASSYIGASGKLYNEQFF; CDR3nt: TGTGCCAGCAGTTACATCGGAGCTAGCGGGAAATTGTACAATGAGCAGTTCTTC
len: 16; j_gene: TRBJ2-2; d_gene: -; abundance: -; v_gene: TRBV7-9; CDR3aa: CASSLGTGVVTGELFF; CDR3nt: TGTGCCAGCAGCTTAGGTACGGGAGTCGTCACCGGGGAGCTGTTTTTT
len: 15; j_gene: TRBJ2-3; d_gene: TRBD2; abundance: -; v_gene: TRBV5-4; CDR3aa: CASRWTSGSSDTQYF; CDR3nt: TGTGCCAGCAGGTGGACTAGCGGGAGTTCAGATACGCAGTATTTT
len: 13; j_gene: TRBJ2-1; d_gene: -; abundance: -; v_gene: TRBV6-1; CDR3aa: CASSTRAEGEQFF; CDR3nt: TGTGCCAGCAGTACCCGCGCGGAGGGAGAGCAGTTCTTC